A selection of T cell receptor beta chains follows, all from one sample in a study of a mutant IDH1 vaccine in newly diagnosed glioma. No antigen has been assigned to these receptors. Generated by immunoSEQ multiplex PCR, the TCRdb table keeps only in-frame clones and is missing some. The data contain 60,000 or so clones, roughly 82% of them singletons. Sequenced material: PBMCs, taken from a glioma patient whose treatment included an IDH1 peptide vaccine. The receptors were sampled from a woman younger than 35 with glioma. Some clones in this sample may be carry-over from other donors' samples. Both conserved end residues are part of each CDR3. The order of the fields is V gene, CDR3 length, J gene, D gene, CDR3 protein. A D gene is named only where the DNA matches it firmly.

TRBV4-3	18	TRBJ2-7	TRBD1	CASSPGEIPGQGLYEQYF
TRBV2	18	TRBJ2-5	TRBD1	CASSESLARGRTQETQYF
TRBV6-6	12	TRBJ1-5	-	CASSYGGQPQHF
TRBV19	13	TRBJ2-7	-	CASSIFGSYEQYF
TRBV27	13	TRBJ1-1	-	CASSLGPKVEAFF
TRBV7-6	14	TRBJ1-1	-	CASSSSHMGTEAFF
TRBV5-5	13	TRBJ1-1	-	CASSLAGDTEAFF
TRBV6-6	16	TRBJ2-3	TRBD2	CASSYSLASGVDTQYF
TRBV6-5	15	TRBJ2-3	-	CASTWGRESADTQYF
TRBV15	14	TRBJ2-7	TRBD2	CATSSSGGAYEQYF